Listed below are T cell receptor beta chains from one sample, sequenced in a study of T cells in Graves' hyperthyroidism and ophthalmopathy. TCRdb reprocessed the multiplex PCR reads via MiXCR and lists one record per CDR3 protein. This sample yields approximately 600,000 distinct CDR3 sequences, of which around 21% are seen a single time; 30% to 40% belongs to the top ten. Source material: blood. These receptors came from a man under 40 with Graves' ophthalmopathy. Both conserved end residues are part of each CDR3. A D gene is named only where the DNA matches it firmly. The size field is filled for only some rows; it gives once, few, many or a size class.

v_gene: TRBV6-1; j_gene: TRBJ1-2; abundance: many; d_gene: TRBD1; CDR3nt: TGTGCCAGCGGGACCGGGACAGGGTTTCACTATGGCTACACCTTC; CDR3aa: CASGTGTGFHYGYTF
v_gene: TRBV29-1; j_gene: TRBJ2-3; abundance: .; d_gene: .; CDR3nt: TGCAGCGTTTGGGAGTCAGATACGCAGTATTTT; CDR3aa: CSVWESDTQYF
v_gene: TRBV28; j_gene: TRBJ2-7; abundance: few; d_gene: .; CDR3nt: TGTGCCAGCAGTCTTACACTCTACGAGCAGTACTTC; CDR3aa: CASSLTLYEQYF
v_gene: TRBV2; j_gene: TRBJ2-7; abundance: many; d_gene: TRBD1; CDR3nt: TGTGCCAGCATCCCCCCCGGGACAGGGGGTTCCGAGCAGTACTTC; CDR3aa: CASIPPGTGGSEQYF
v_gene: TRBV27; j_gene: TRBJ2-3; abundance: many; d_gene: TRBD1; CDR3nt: TGTGCCAGCAGAGAGAACCGGGACAGACTCACAGATACGCAGTATTTT; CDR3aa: CASRENRDRLTDTQYF
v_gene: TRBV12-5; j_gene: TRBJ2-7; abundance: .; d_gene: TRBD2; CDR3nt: TGTGCTAGTGGTTCCCAAGGGACTAGCGGGAGGACGTACTACGAGCAGTACTTC; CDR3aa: CASGSQGTSGRTYYEQYF
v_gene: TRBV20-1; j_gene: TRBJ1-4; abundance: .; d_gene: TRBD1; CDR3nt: TGCAGTGCTAGGAGGGACAGGGGGCCGAGACCAACTAATGAAAAACTGTTTTTT; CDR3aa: CSARRDRGPRPTNEKLFF
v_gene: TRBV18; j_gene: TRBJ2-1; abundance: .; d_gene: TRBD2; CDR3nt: TGTGCCAGCTCACCACCGGGAGGGGTGCAGTTCTTC; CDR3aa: CASSPPGGVQFF
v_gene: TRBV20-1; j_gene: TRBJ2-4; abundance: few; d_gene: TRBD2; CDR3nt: TGCAGTGCTAGGGTAGCGGGGGGAGGGAAAAACATTCAGTACTTC; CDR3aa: CSARVAGGGKNIQYF
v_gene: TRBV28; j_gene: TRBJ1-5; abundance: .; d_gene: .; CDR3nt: TGTGCCAGCATGGGGCCAGCTTATAGCAATCAGCCCCAGCATTTT; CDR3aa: CASMGPAYSNQPQHF